This passage covers 12 T cell receptor beta chains from one sample sequenced in a study of cytomegalovirus exposure and HLA in healthy donors. Profiled with immunoSEQ multiplex PCR; TCRdb holds only in-frame clones, not every one. Of 200,000 or so clones in the sample, more than 80% were seen once. Sequencing was carried out using PBMCs. These receptors came from a man in his late teens or twenties in good health and CMV-seropositive.

The chain recombines TRBV11-2 with TRBJ2-2; 7 nucleotides align to TRBD2. This CDR3 comprises 18 residues. The junction had 19 bases not matched to a gene; V was cut back by 7 bases and J by 5 bases. The V gene's germline CDR1 is SGHAT and CDR2 FQNNGV. The CDR3 loop is CASTSGSSGGRGTGELFF. For the CDR3, the DNA is TGTGCCAGCACCTCCGGGAGTTCGGGGGGAAGGGGTACCGGGGAGCTGTTTTTT.

The V and J genes are TRBV7-2 and TRBJ2-3; 13 bases align to TRBD2. From germline, CDR1 is SGHTA and CDR2 FQGNSA. The CDR3 sequence is 17 residues long. J gave up 2 bases and V 1 base, and 3 bases lay outside the gene matches. The CDR3 nucleotides read TGTGCCAGCAGCTTAGGGGGACTAGCGGGGAACACAGATACGCAGTATTTT. It yields the protein CASSLGGLAGNTDTQYF.

The J gene is TRBJ2-5, the V gene TRBV11-2; 10 bases align to TRBD2. The junction had 7 bases not matched to a gene; V was cut back by 1 base and J by 5 bases. In germline, CDR1 is SGHAT, CDR2 FQNNGV. CDR3 length: 16 residues. Here the CDR3 reads CASSLASGSLGETQYF. CDR3 nucleotides: TGTGCCAGCAGCTTAGCTAGCGGGAGTCTGGGGGAGACCCAGTACTTC.

The gene calls are TRBV9 and TRBJ2-6; a weak D match, TRBD1 (6 bases). V was shortened by 4 bases and J by 0 bases, with 14 bases between the two germline ends. Per germline, CDR1 SGDLS and CDR2 YYNGEE. The CDR3 has 17 amino acids. CDR3 bases: TGTGCCAGCAGCCTCCGGACAGTTAGCTCTGGGGCCAACGTCCTGACTTTC. Amino acids: CASSLRTVSSGANVLTF.

The chain couples TRBV2 to TRBJ1-1; D not certain. CDR3 length equals 14 residues. Germline V gene sequence: CDR1 SNHLY, CDR2 FYNNEI. V was pared by 5 bases and J by 2 bases, with 12 bases between. CDR3 region: CASSWRGANTEAFF. Written as DNA, the CDR3 is TGTGCCAGCAGTTGGAGAGGAGCTAACACTGAAGCTTTCTTT.

This clone was observed at least ten times. CDR3 sequence (DNA): TGTGCTAGTGGTTTGACTAGCGGGAGGGAACCGTACGAGCAGTACTTC. It is translated as CASGLTSGREPYEQYF. This chain links TRBV12-5 with TRBJ2-7; 13 bases agree with TRBD2. The CDR3 sequence is 16 residues long. After removal of 2 bases from V and 4 bases from J, the junction contained 5 bases not matched to a gene. From germline, CDR1 is LGHNT and CDR2 FRNRAP.

V is TRBV5-1 and J is TRBJ1-5; TRBD1 might be the D (6 bases). Trimming removed 0 bases at V and 6 bases at J, with 13 bases between. This CDR3 is 15 amino acids long. Germline assignment: CDR1 SGHRS and CDR2 YFSETQ. The DNA of the CDR3 is TGCGCCAGCAGCTTGGGGTCAGGGGACGGTCAGCCCCAGCATTTT. This codes for CASSLGSGDGQPQHF.

The chain recombines TRBV28 with TRBJ2-7, with 10 bases that match TRBD1. V shed 6 bases and J 1 base; nucleotides not matched to a gene: 6. The germline V gene encodes CDR1 MDHEN and CDR2 SYDVKM. There are 15 residues in the CDR3. The CDR3 is CASSSGTGVSYEQYF. The CDR3 DNA reads TGTGCCAGCAGCTCGGGGACAGGGGTTTCCTACGAGCAGTACTTC.

The table lists this clone with a count of one. V usage is TRBV5-5 and J usage is TRBJ1-1, with TRBD1 identical over 10 bases. V lost 4 bases to trimming and J lost 2 bases; unmatched junction nucleotides: 8. In germline, CDR1 is SGHKS, CDR2 YYEKEE (reference sequence). This CDR3 has 16 amino acids. CDR3 sequence reads: CASSRDLTGGNTEAFF. As DNA, the CDR3 is TGTGCCAGCAGCCGCGATTTGACAGGGGGCAACACTGAAGCTTTCTTT.

The chain is built from TRBV25-1 and TRBJ1-2; D is unclear. Trimming shortened V by 6 bases and J by 5 bases, and 13 bases separated the two germline ends. Germline-derived CDR1 and CDR2 are MGHDK and SYGVNS. There are 13 residues in the CDR3. The CDR3: CASSNAGVYGYTF. The CDR3 coding sequence is TGTGCCAGCAGCAATGCCGGAGTGTATGGCTACACCTTC.

V gene TRBV9 combines with J gene TRBJ1-2; maybe TRBD1 (6 bases). Trimming cost V 4 bases and J 6 bases, with 10 bases left between them. The CDR3 spans 12 residues. The germline V gene has CDR1 SGDLS and CDR2 YYNGEE. The CDR3 region has the DNA TGTGCCAGCAGCACCCGGACAGATGGCTACACCTTC. This sequence encodes CASSTRTDGYTF.

The CDR3 DNA is TGTGCCAGCAGACAGGGGTCGGCTGGAAACACCATATATTTT. Translating gives CASRQGSAGNTIYF. This sequence joins TRBV6-1 and TRBJ1-3, with 7 bases fitting TRBD1. The length of the CDR3 is 14 residues. The germline V gene has CDR1 MNHNS and CDR2 SASEGT. The V segment lost 6 bases and the J segment 2 bases; nucleotides outside the gene matches: 4.